This T cell receptor (beta chain) was identified during a study of cytomegalovirus exposure and HLA in healthy donors. Germline V gives CDR1 LNHDA, CDR2 SQIVND (reference sequence). V was pared by 6 bases and J by 1 base, with 10 bases between. The CDR3 sequence is 13 residues long. Use of 60 Vbeta and 13 Jbeta primers characterized the PCR. TCRdb's table, derived via immunoSEQ multiplex PCR, lists solely in-frame clones and lacks some. Counted here are 150,000 to 200,000 clones, roughly 83% occurring once; the ten biggest clones make up approximately 0.25%. The clonotype comes from a boy younger than 18 in good health and CMV-seronegative. The sequenced material came from PBMCs. The chain combines TRBV19 with TRBJ2-7; D is possibly TRBD1 (5 bases). The CDR3 DNA reads TGTGCCAGTAGACAGGAGCCTTCCTACGAGCAGTACTTC. Amino acids: CASRQEPSYEQYF.